This T cell receptor beta chain was obtained from a study of blood T cell repertoires in COVID-19. The CDR3 loop spans 13 amino acids. Trimming took off 4 bases at V and 3 bases at J, with 12 bases between the two ends. The germline gives CDR1 GTSNPN, CDR2 SVGIG (reference sequence). Authors' processing steps: Nucleated cell number was recorded as an estimate derived from reference gene primer amplification. TCRdb's copy holds only in-frame clones and misses some; the assay was immunoSEQ multiplex PCR. V and J calls plus clone size are reproduced from that table; the DNA served to infer D and trimming. Among 300,000 to 450,000 clones listed, 85% were seen once.

This sequence was found in a woman in her late teens or twenties with acute or convalescent COVID-19. Sequencing input: peripheral blood. The rearrangement links TRBV30 to TRBJ1-2; no clear D gene. DNA of the CDR3: TGTGCCTGGACTCCATCGAGCCACTATGGCTACACCTTC. It is translated as CAWTPSSHYGYTF.